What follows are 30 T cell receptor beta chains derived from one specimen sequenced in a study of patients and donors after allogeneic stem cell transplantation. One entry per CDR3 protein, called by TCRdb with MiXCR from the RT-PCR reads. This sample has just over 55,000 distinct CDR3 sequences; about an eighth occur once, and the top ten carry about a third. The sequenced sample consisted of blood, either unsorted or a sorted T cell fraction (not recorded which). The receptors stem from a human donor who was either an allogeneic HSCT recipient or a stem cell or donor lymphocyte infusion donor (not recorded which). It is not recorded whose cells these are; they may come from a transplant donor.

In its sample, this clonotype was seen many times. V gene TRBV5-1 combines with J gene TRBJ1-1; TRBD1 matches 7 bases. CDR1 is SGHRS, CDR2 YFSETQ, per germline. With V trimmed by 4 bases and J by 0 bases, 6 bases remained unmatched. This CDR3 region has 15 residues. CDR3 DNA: TGCGCCAGCAGCCCCCGGACAGGAATGAACACTGAAGCTTTCTTT. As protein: CASSPRTGMNTEAFF.

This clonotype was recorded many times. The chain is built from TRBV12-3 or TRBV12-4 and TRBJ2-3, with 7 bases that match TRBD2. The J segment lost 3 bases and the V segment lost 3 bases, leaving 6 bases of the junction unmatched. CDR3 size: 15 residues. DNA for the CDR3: TGTGCCAGCAGTTTCGGCGGGAGTGGTACAGATACGCAGTATTTT. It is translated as CASSFGGSGTDTQYF.

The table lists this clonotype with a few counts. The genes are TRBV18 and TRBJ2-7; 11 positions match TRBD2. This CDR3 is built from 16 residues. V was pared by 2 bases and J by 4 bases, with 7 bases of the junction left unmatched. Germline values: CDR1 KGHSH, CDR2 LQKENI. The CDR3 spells CASSPGLAGGLYEQYF. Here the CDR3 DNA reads TGTGCCAGCTCACCAGGACTAGCGGGTGGATTATACGAGCAGTACTTC.

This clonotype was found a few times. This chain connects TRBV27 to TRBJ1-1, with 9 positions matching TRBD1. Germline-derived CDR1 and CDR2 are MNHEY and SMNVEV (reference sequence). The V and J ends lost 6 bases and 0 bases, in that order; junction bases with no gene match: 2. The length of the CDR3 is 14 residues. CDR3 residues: CASSGQGMNTEAFF. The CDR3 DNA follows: TGTGCCAGCAGCGGACAGGGGATGAACACTGAAGCTTTCTTT.

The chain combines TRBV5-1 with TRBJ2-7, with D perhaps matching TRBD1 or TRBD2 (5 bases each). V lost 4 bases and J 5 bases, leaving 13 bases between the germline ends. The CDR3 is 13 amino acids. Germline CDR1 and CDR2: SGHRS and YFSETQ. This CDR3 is CASSGVGTHEQYF. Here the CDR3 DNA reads TGCGCCAGCAGCGGGGTAGGGACGCACGAGCAGTACTTC.

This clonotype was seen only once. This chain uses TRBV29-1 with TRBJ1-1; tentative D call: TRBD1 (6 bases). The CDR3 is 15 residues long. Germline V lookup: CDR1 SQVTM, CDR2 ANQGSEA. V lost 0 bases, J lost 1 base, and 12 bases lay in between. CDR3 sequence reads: CSVEDPRTENTEAFF. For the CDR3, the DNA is TGCAGCGTTGAAGACCCCCGGACAGAGAACACTGAAGCTTTCTTT.

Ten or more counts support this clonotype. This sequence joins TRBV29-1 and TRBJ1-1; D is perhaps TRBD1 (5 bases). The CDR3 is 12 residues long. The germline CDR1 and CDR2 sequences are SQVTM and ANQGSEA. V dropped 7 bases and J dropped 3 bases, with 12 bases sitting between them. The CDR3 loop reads CSAGGRDTEAFF. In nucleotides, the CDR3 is TGCAGCGCCGGTGGCAGGGACACTGAAGCTTTCTTT.

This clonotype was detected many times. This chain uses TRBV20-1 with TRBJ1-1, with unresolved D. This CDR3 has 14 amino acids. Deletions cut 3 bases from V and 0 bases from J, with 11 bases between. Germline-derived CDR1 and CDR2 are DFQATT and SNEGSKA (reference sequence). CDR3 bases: TGCAGTGCTAGTCGGGAGGGAATGAACACTGAAGCTTTCTTT. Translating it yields CSASREGMNTEAFF.

The CDR3 reads CASSLEWRWDGTEAFF. CDR3 DNA: TGTGCCAGCAGCTTAGAGTGGAGATGGGACGGCACTGAAGCTTTCTTT. The chain is built from TRBV7-9 and TRBJ1-1; D may be TRBD1 (5 bases). This CDR3 is 16 amino acids long. V lost 1 base, J lost 4 bases, and 16 bases lay in between. Germline V gene lookup returns CDR1 SEHNR and CDR2 FQNEAQ (reference sequence).

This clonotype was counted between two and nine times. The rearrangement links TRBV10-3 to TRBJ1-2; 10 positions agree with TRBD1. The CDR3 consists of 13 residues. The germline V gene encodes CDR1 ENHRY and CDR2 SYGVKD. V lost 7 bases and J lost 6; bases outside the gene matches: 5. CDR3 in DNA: TGTGCCATCACTCCGGACAGGGGGGATGGCTACACCTTC. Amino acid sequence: CAITPDRGDGYTF.

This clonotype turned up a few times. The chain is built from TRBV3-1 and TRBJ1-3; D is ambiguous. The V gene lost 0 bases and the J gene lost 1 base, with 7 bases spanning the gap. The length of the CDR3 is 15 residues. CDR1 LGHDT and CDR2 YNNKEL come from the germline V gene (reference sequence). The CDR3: CASSQDLASGNTIYF. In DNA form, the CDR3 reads TGTGCCAGCAGCCAAGATCTCGCATCTGGAAACACCATATATTTT.

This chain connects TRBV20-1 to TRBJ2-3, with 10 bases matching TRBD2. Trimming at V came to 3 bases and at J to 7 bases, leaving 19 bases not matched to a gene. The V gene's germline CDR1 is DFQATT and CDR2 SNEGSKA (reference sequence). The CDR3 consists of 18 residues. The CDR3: CSAREERLAGVIPNTQYF. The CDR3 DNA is TGCAGTGCTAGGGAAGAGAGGCTAGCGGGAGTGATACCAAATACGCAGTATTTT.

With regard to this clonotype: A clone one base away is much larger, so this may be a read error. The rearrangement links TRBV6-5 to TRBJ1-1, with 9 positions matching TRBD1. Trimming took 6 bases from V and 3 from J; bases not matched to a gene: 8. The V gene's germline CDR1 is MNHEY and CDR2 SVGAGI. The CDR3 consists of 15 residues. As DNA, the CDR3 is TGTGCCAGCAGACTCGACAGGGGGGCGTACACTGAAGCTTTCTTT. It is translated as CASRLDRGAYTEAFF.

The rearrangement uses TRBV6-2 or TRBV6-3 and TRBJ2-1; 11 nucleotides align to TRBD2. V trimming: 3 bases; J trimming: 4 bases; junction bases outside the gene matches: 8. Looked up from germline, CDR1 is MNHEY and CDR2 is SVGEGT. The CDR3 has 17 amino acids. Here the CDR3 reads CASSYSGTSGPYNEQFF. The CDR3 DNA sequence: TGTGCCAGCAGTTATTCGGGGACTAGCGGCCCTTACAATGAGCAGTTCTTC.

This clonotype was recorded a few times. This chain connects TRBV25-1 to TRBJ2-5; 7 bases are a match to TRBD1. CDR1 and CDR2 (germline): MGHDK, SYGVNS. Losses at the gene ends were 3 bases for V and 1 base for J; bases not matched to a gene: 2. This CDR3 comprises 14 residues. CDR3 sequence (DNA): TGTGCCAGCAGTGATTGGGACAGCCAAGAGACCCAGTACTTC. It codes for CASSDWDSQETQYF.

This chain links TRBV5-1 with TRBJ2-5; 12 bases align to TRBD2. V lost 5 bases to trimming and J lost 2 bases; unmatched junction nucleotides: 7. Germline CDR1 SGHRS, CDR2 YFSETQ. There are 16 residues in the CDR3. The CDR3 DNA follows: TGCGCCAGCAGTCCGACTAGCGGGAGACTTCAAGAGACCCAGTACTTC. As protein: CASSPTSGRLQETQYF.

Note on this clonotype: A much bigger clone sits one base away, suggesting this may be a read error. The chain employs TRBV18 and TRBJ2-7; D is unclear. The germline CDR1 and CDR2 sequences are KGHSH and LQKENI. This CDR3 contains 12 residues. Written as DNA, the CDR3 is TGTGCCAGCTCACCCGCTGTCTACGTGCAGTACTTC. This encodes CASSPAVYVQYF.

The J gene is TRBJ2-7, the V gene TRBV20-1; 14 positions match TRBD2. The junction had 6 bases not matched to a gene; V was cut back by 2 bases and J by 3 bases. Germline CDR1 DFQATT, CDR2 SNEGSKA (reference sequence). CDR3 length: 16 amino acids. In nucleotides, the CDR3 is TGCAGTGCTAGACAAAGACTAGCGGGAGGGGGCTACGAGCAGTACTTC. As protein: CSARQRLAGGGYEQYF.

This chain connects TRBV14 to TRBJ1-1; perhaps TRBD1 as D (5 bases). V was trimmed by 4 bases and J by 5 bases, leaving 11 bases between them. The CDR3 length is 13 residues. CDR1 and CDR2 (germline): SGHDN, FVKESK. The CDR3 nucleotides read TGTGCCAGCAGCCCCGGGACGGCGACTGAAGCTTTCTTT. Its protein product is CASSPGTATEAFF.

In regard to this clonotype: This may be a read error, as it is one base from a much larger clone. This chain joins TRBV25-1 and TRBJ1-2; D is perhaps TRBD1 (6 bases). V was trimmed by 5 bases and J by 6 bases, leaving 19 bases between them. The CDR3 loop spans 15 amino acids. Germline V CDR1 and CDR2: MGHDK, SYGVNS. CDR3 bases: TGTGCCAGCAGTCAATTGGCAGGGGTTATCGATGGCTACACCTTC. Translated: CASSQLAGVIDGYTF.

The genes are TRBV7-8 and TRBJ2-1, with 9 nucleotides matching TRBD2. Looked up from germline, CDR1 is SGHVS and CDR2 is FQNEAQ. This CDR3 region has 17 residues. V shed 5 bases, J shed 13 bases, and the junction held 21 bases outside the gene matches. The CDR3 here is CASSVKEAIAGAGPQFF. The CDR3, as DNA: TGTGCCAGCAGCGTAAAAGAGGCCATAGCGGGAGCGGGACCTCAGTTCTTC. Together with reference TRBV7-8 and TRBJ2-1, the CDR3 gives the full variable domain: GAGVSQSPRYKVAKRGQDVALRCDPISGHVSLFWYQQALGQGPEFLTYFQNEAQLDKSGLPSDRFFAERPEGSVSTLKIQRTQQEDSAVYLCASSVKEAIAGAGPQFFGPGTRLTVL.

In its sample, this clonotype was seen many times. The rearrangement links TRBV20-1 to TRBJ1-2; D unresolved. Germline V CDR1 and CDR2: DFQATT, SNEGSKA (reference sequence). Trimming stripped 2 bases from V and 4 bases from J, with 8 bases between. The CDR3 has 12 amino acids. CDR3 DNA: TGCAGTGCTAGAAACAGATCCTATGGCTACACCTTC. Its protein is CSARNRSYGYTF.

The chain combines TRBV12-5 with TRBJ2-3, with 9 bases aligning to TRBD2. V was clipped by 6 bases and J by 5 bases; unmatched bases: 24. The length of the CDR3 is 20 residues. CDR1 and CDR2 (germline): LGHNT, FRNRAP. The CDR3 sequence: CASGLHLAGVFSPQGDTQYF. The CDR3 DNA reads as TGTGCTAGTGGCCTACATTTAGCGGGAGTTTTTTCCCCCCAGGGAGATACGCAGTATTTT.

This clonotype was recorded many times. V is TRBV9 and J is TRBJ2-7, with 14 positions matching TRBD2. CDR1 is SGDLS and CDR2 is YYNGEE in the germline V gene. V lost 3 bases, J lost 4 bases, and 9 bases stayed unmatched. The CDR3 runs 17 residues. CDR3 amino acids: CASSAFGTSGSKYEQYF. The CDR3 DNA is TGTGCCAGCAGCGCATTTGGGACTAGCGGGAGTAAGTACGAGCAGTACTTC.

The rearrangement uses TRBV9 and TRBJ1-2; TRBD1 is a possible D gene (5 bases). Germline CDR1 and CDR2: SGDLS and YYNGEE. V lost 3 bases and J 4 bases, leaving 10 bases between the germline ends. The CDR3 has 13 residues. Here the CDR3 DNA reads TGTGCCAGCAGCGCCGGGACCCTCTATGGCTACACCTTC. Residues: CASSAGTLYGYTF.

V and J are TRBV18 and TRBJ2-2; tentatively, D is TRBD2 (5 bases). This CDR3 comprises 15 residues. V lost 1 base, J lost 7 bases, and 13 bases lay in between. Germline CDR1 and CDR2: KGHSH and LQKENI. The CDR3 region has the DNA TGTGCCAGCTCACCACAGGGCGGAGGTATCGGGGAGCTGTTTTTT. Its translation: CASSPQGGGIGELFF. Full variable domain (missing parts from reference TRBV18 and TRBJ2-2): NAGVMQNPRHLVRRRGQEARLRCSPMKGHSHVYWYRQLPEEGLKFMVYLQKENIIDESGMPKERFSAEFPKEGPSILRIQQVVRGDSAAYFCASSPQGGGIGELFFGEGSRLTVL.

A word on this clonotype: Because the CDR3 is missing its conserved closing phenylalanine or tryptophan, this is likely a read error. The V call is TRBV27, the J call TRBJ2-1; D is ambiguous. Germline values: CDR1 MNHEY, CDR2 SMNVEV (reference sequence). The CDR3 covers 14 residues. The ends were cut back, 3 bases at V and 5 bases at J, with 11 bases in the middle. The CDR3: CASSFGRVDNEQFY. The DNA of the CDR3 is TGTGCCAGCAGTTTCGGACGAGTCGACAATGAGCAGTTCTAC.

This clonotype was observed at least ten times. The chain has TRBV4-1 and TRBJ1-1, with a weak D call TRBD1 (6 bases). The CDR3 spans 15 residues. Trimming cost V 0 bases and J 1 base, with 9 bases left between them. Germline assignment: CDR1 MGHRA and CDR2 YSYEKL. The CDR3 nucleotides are TGCGCCAGCAGCCAAGAGAACAGGGCGAACACTGAAGCTTTCTTT. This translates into CASSQENRANTEAFF.

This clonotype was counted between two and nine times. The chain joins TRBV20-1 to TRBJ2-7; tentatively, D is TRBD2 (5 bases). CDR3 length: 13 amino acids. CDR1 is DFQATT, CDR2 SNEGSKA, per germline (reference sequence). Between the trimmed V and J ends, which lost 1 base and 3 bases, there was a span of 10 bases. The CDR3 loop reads CSARGGKGYEQYF. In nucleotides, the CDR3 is TGCAGTGCTAGAGGAGGGAAGGGCTACGAGCAGTACTTC.

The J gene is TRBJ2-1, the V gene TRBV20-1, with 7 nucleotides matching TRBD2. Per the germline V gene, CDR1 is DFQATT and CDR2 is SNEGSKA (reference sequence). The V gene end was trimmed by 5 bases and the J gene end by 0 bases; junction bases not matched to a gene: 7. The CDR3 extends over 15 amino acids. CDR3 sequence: CSAQLGTTSYNEQFF. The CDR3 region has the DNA TGCAGTGCTCAACTCGGGACTACCTCCTACAATGAGCAGTTCTTC.